This TCR beta chain was recorded in a study of human T cells and chemical hapten exposure. The study's findings and limits: Against controls, expanded TCRs gave rise to significantly more large CDR3 similarity clusters. TCRs exceeding a frequency of 1 in 1000 stayed unchanged under DPC sensitization.

There are 14 residues in the CDR3. V was cut by 1 base and J by 10 bases, with 11 bases left in between. Germline values: CDR1 SGHNT, CDR2 YENEEA. In the authors' methods: Ranging from about 20,000 to 700,000, TCR counts per sample had a median value of around 91,000. TCRdb reprocessed the RACE reads via MiXCR and lists one record per CDR3 protein. TCRdb, rather than the study authors, made the V and J calls. Of 380,000 or so distinct CDR3 sequences detected, 5.5% appear once; the ten largest clones hold roughly 8.2%. Time point given: pre-sensitization, week 0. Treatment described: therapeutic diphenylcyclopropenone sensitization with weekly scalp DPC. Of note for this clonotype: The antigen remains undetermined.

The rearrangement links TRBV11-3 to TRBJ1-6; possible D gene TRBD1, 6 bases. The clonotype was recovered from a woman younger than 30 with alopecia areata. Some clones in this sample may be carry-over from other donors' samples. The specimen comprised whole blood, sampled in connection with sensitization to the hapten diphenylcyclopropenone (DPC). The CDR3 loop is CASSLGVTGSPLHF. The CDR3 DNA follows: TGTGCCAGCAGCTTAGGGGTGACAGGATCACCCCTCCACTTT.